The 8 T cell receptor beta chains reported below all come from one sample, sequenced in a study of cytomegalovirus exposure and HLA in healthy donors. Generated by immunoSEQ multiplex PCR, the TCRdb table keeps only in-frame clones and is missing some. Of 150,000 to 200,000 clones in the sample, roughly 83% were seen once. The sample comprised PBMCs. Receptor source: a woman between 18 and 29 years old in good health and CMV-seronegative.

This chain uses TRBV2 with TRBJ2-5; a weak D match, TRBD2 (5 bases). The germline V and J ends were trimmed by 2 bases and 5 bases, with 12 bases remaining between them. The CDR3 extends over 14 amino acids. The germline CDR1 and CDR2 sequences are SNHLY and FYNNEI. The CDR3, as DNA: TGTGCCAGCAGTGAAAGTGGTCGAGGGGAGACCCAGTACTTC. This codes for CASSESGRGETQYF.

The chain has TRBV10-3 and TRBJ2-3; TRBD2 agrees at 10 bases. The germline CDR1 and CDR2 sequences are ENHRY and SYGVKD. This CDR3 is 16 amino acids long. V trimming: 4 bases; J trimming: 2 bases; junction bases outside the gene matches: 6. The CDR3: CAISVAGTSDTDTQYF. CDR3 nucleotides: TGTGCCATCAGTGTCGCCGGGACTAGCGACACAGATACGCAGTATTTT.

In nucleotides, the CDR3 is TGTGCCAGCGCCCCAGGGGGCACAGATACGCAGTATTTT. Residues: CASAPGGTDTQYF. The chain is built from TRBV6-6 and TRBJ2-3, with D possibly matching TRBD1 (6 bases). The CDR3 loop spans 13 amino acids. Germline assignment: CDR1 MNHNY and CDR2 SVGAGI (reference sequence). The germline V and J ends were trimmed by 8 bases and 1 base, with 10 bases remaining between them.

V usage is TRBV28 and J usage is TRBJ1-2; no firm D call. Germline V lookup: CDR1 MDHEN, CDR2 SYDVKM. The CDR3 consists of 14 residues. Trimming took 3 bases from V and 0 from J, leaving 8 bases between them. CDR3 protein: CASSFTVANYGYTF. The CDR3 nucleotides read TGTGCCAGCAGTTTTACGGTCGCTAACTATGGCTACACCTTC.

The CDR3 coding sequence is TGTGCCATCAGTGAGACGCGGGGCGCCGGGGGCACTGAAGCTTTCTTT. Encoded protein: CAISETRGAGGTEAFF. The rearrangement uses TRBV10-3 and TRBJ1-1, with D maybe TRBD1 (5 bases). Germline CDR1 is ENHRY and CDR2 is SYGVKD. The CDR3 has 16 amino acids. Trimming removed 2 bases at V and 4 bases at J, with 17 bases between.

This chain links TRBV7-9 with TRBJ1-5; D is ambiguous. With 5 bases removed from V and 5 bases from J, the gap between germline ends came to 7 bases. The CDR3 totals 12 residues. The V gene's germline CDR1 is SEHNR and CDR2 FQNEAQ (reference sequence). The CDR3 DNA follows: TGTGCCAGCAGCCCCCAGGATCAGCCCCAGCATTTT. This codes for CASSPQDQPQHF.

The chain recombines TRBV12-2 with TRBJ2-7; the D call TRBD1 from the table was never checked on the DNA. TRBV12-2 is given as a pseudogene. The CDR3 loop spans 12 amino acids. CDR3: CAGGYLASEQYF. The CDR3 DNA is TGTGCAGGGGGCTATTTAGCCTCCGAGCAGTACTTC.

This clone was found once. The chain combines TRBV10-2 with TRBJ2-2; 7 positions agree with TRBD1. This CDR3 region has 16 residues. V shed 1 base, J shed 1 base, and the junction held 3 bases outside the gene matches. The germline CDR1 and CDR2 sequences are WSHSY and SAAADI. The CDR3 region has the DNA TGCGCCAGCAGTGAGTTATGGACAGGGAACACCGGGGAGCTGTTTTTT. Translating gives CASSELWTGNTGELFF.